This section outlines one T cell receptor (beta chain) sequence together with its context. This clone's antigen is unknown. One base away there is no much larger clone; base qualities are not given. The library was prepared using the immunoSEQ multiplex PCR assay. For the multiplex PCR, a mixture combining 60 forward primers for TCR Vbeta segments and 13 reverse primers for TCR Jbeta segments was used. The CDR3 region of rearranged TCR beta genes was amplified from genomic DNA with a multiplex PCR assay. The Illumina HiSeq System was used to sequence the amplified TCR beta libraries as 87-base-pair reads. In the authors' own workflow: A later analysis tallied around 82 million unique TCR beta chains across the 610 or so repertoires, and about 12 million of those chains were shared by two or more donors. A nearest-neighbor algorithm error-corrected the raw reads and collapsed the reads into unique sequences, merging closely related sequences to remove PCR and sequencing errors. Alignment of CDR3 sequences to IMGT reference sequences was used to assign V, D and J gene segments. Each retained sequence needed at least a six-nucleotide match to both a V gene segment and a J gene segment. A rearrangement counted as productive if the CDR3 had no stop codons and remained in frame with V and J, and every other rearrangement counted as non-productive. CDR3 was defined according to IMGT convention as the region running from the second conserved V-encoded cysteine to the conserved J-encoded phenylalanine. In an earlier analysis of 500 to 650 of the donors, sequences lacking an unambiguous match to a single V gene segment were excluded. In an earlier analysis of some 590 of the donors, V segments were called functional above 56.7% productive rearrangements and were called segregating when the between-donor standard deviation exceeded 5%. To diagnose cytomegalovirus status from the catalog of TCR beta chain sequences, a statistical classification framework was built. In a later analysis, TCR nucleotide sequences were compared against IMGT/GENE-DB human TR gene sequences so that V and J genes could be assigned. Using the TCRdist pipeline, a later analysis assigned CDR3 sequences along with most-parsimonious VDJ recombination scenarios. A later analysis defined each TCR beta chain by its CDR3 amino acid sequence plus V-gene family, and excluded reads lacking a unique V-gene family. As a way to deal with suspected cross-contamination and a sequencing artifact, a later analysis dropped under 600 nucleotide sequences that were highly shared and had low generation probability. In a later analysis, a clonal expansion index was calculated for each public chain from normalized within-repertoire ranks of inferred template counts. Generation probabilities in a later analysis came from a VDJ recombination model fitted to out-of-frame rearrangements, and those results were checked against IGoR. In a later analysis, hypergeometric tests were used to score TCR-TCR, TCR-HLA and TCR-CMV co-occurrence, with a repertoire-size bias correction applied to TCR pairs. A later analysis estimated false discovery rates by permuting HLA or CMV assignments 20 times. In a later analysis, co-occurring TCRs were grouped using DBSCAN, and TCRdist sequence similarity was added for clustering within HLA-allele-positive subsets. For co-occurrence clustering, repertoires with fewer than 30,000 or more than 120,000 public chains were excluded, along with a handful of repertoires with anomalous nucleotide sharing. TCRdb provides this immuneACCESS table in a form limited to in-frame rearrangements. Some clones are lacking; in checked studies, under half of them reflect an unresolved V gene, and why the rest are absent is not known. The DNA was the basis for D and trimming; V, J and clone size are from that table. A total of 150,000 or so clones appear in this sample, more than 75% of them only once. The ten largest account for 1.5% of the sample.

The sample belongs to a study of cytomegalovirus exposure and HLA in healthy donors (dated by TCRdb to about 2017). Concerning the study at large: According to an earlier analysis of 587 of the donors, about 170 million T cells yielded 95 million to 140 million unique TCR beta sequences and 276 Gb of sequence data. About 280 gigabases of sequencing data and approximately 91 million unique TCR sequences made up an early release that covered several hundred HLA-typed donors. The genetic ancestry cluster associated with self-reported Caucasian donors included about 81% of the 300 to 450 genotyped donors. The study aimed to test whether cataloging public T cell receptors could reveal signatures of past pathogen exposure. The T cell repertoires of under 750 subjects were profiled by immunosequencing and related to cytomegalovirus serostatus. Besides the first cohort of some 670 subjects, a separate validation cohort made up of 120 or so different subjects was used. To predict cytomegalovirus infection status, the study combined high-throughput TCR immunosequencing, statistical association of individual TCRs with disease status, and machine learning. To study patterns of TCR occurrence, a later analysis re-analyzed previously published TCR beta repertoires from 666 donors and added high-resolution HLA genotyping. In the later analysis, no new phenotypic data were used to find candidate immune exposures; instead, reliance was placed on TCR beta sequences and their occurrence across donors. An earlier analysis of roughly 580 of the donors used high-throughput TCR beta sequencing to judge whether each TCR beta V gene segment behaved as functional or pseudogenic. Donor age, sex, ethnicity and CMV serostatus were collected together with the repertoire data. A later genetic analysis took genome-wide SNP genotypes for about 55% of the 666 donors and used that subset as a discovery cohort. Every discovery cohort repertoire had been produced on one sequencing platform. HLA typing covered class I and class II loci at four-digit resolution. The number of typed donors differed by locus: about 620-630 for A, B, C, DRB1 and DQB1; approximately 520 for DQA1; some 610 for DPA1; and about 470 for DPB1. Because of strong linkage in the cohort, roughly 5 DR-DQ haplotypes were treated as single units for association and clustering. Among a few hundred genotyped donors of the cohort, an average of roughly 240,000 unique TCR beta nucleotide sequences were sequenced per donor, roughly 18% of them non-productive. The study at large found these results: Sequencing depth was assumed to be roughly uniform across donors in the presence/absence analyses, though that assumption may not hold. Specific HLA alleles were associated with 15,000 to 20,000 TCR beta sequences at a false discovery rate of 0.05 in a later analysis. A later analysis found that most CMV-associated TCR beta chains appeared HLA-restricted, with HLA associations seemingly driven largely by CMV exposure. About 15 rarely observed V segments, including chromosome 9 orphons, were excluded from the earlier analysis of 550 to 700 of the donors because counts were too low. In an earlier analysis of around 600 of the donors, most TCR beta V segments appeared in productive rearrangements about 87% or about 30% of the time, broadly matching IMGT annotations. Correlated functional status among segregating V segments might be attributable to linkage disequilibrium, but an unknown experimental factor could not be ruled out. In both the original and validation cohorts, the classifier was reported to diagnose cytomegalovirus status with high specificity and sensitivity. Assigning TCR associations to individual alleles was difficult when HLA alleles, especially DR and DQ, strongly co-occurred. A later genetic analysis associated a missense DCLRE1C variant with V-gene and J-gene trimming of TCR beta chains, and an independent cohort replicated the association. In this cohort, only TCR beta chains were sequenced, and detectable features were limited by the absence of alpha or paired-chain data. Three of the identified cytomegalovirus-associated TCR beta chains were confirmed in vitro to be specific for cytomegalovirus antigens. A further reported finding was that TCR beta sequences accurately predicted the HLA-A and HLA-B alleles for most subjects in the first cohort. According to a later genetic analysis, donors in an Asian-associated ancestry cluster had fewer N-insertions in productive TCRs than the approximately 700-donor mean. In a later analysis, several top co-occurrence clusters were reported to appear linked to parvovirus B19, influenza, CMV and Epstein-Barr virus. Some IMGT-functional V segments, including TRBV6-2 and TRBV6-3, could not be told apart with the 87-base-pair reads, so those segments were excluded. According to a later analysis, TCR association rates differed among HLA loci, with DRB1 alleles showing the most associated TCRs and HLA-C alleles showing the fewest. In a later analysis, HLA-associated TCR beta chains showed more clonal expansion and lower generation probabilities than non-associated chains that were equally common. The study gave a list of 150 to 200 TCR beta chains associated with cytomegalovirus. It was suggested by the authors that the approach could potentially be generalized to other disease states and immunological phenotypes. A cluster of highly shared sequence variants was judged likely to be a technical artifact of the sequencing pipeline. Because HLA typing was missing for some donors at each locus, association tests included only the typed subset. For the cohort, immune exposure information was limited to CMV serostatus. Most TCR sequences were observed very rarely across donors, whereas some public TCRs were present in many individuals.

V loses 1 base of germline sequence and J loses 4 bases, and the interval between the two ends is 5 bases. CDR1 is given as SGHNT and CDR2 as YYREEE, both from the germline V gene (reference sequence). The CDR3 numbers 12 residues from cysteine through phenylalanine. This entry keeps only the CDR3 DNA: 36 bases, framed from base 1. The cohort was made up of about 610 healthy bone marrow donors. All cohort members were sampled while nominally healthy, although unrecorded immune exposures were likely present. The donor was CMV seronegative and was included in the group of several hundred seronegative cohort members. Each donor provided a peripheral blood sample, and peripheral blood mononuclear cells were used for TCR beta sequencing. Genomic DNA extraction from the blood cell samples was performed with the Qiagen DNeasy Blood Extraction Kit.

Material: PBMCs. The receptor was isolated from a female donor in good health and CMV-seronegative. The rearrangement combines TRBV5-4 with TRBJ1-2; no D segment can be confidently identified. Here is the DNA: TGTGCCAGCAGCTTGACGAGCTATGGCTACACCTTC. Its coded protein is CASSLTSYGYTF. The full variable domain, with segments outside the CDR3 supplied by the reference TRBV5-4 and TRBJ1-2 proteins, appears as ETGVTQSPTHLIKTRGQQVTLRCSSQSGHNTVSWYQQALGQGPQFIFQYYREEENGRGNFPPRFSGLQFPNYSSELNVNALELDDSALYLCASSLTSYGYTFGSGTRLTVV.